The T cell receptor beta chain described here comes from a study of control samples from healthy donors and cancer patients. The CDR3 contains 13 residues. Trimming shortened V by 1 base and J by 5 bases, and 7 bases separated the two germline ends. Per the germline V gene, CDR1 is SGHTS and CDR2 is YDEGEE. Data came from immunoSEQ multiplex PCR; TCRdb stores just in-frame clones and leaves some out. Among 190,000 or so clones, about 93% were seen once, and the ten largest hold over 1.1%. This TCR was recovered from a man younger than 35 in good health. The sample consisted of blood. This sequence joins TRBV5-8 and TRBJ2-1; D is undetermined. This CDR3 reads CASSLYHDNEQFF. In DNA, the CDR3 is TGTGCCAGCAGCTTGTACCACGACAATGAGCAGTTCTTC.